The 32 T cell receptor beta chains in this list originate from one sample, sequenced in a study of beta chain features in type 1 diabetes. The investigators reverse transcribed all of the isolated RNA, so they sequenced expressed TCRB transcripts. Libraries were prepared by immunoSEQ multiplex PCR; TCRdb keeps only in-frame clonotypes and omits some of them. The sample shows about 320,000 clones, around 15% of them seen only once. Sequencing used central memory CD4+ T cells from blood. These receptors came from a man aged 30 to 39 in good health.

This chain links TRBV4-1 with TRBJ1-6; D call uncertain. Germline CDR1 reads MGHRA; CDR2 reads YSYEKL. Trimming shortened V by 4 bases and J by 7 bases, and 20 bases separated the two germline ends. This CDR3 is 17 amino acids long. The CDR3 DNA follows: TGCGCCAGCAGCCTACTTAAGGACCCTCGGAGGAATTCACCCCTCCACTTT. Residues: CASSLLKDPRRNSPLHF.

This clone was found many times. V is TRBV14 and J is TRBJ1-2, with a tentative D call TRBD1 (5 bases). V dropped 4 bases and J dropped 4 bases, with 13 bases sitting between them. The CDR3 spans 14 residues. CDR1 and CDR2 (germline): SGHDN, FVKESK. CDR3 amino acids: CASSPHQGRYGYTF. The DNA for the CDR3 is TGTGCCAGCAGCCCCCATCAGGGCCGCTATGGCTACACCTTC.

This clone was counted a few times. This sequence joins TRBV4-2 and TRBJ2-3; D is unresolved. The CDR3 runs 14 residues. CDR1 and CDR2 from the germline V gene are LGHNA and YNFKEQ. Trimming took off 1 base at V and 3 bases at J, with 8 bases between the two ends. Written as DNA, the CDR3 is TGTGCCAGCAGCCAAGGGGCGGCGACAGATACGCAGTATTTT. Its protein is CASSQGAATDTQYF.

The genes are TRBV30 and TRBJ2-7; maybe TRBD1 (6 bases). CDR3 size: 16 residues. With 0 bases removed from V and 3 bases from J, the gap between germline ends came to 18 bases. Germline CDR1 is GTSNPN and CDR2 is SVGIG (reference sequence). CDR3 in DNA: TGTGCCTGGAGTGTAGGGCCGGGACATCTTGGCTACGAGCAGTACGTC. Translated, it gives CAWSVGPGHLGYEQYV.

In its sample, this clone was seen a few times. Germline is not matched at one junction end, which may reflect a read error. The chain couples TRBV10-3 to TRBJ2-1; D is perhaps TRBD2 (5 bases). Germline assignment: CDR1 ENHRY and CDR2 SYGVKD. CDR3 size: 16 residues. The CDR3 nucleotides read TGTGCCAGCAGTGAACAAAGAGGGTCGCTCTACAATGAGCAGTTCTTC. Translating gives CASSEQRGSLYNEQFF.

The chain joins TRBV7-2 to TRBJ2-7; the match to TRBD1 covers 7 bases. The V segment lost 2 bases and the J segment 5 bases; nucleotides outside the gene matches: 6. This CDR3 is 14 amino acids long. Germline CDR1 is SGHTA and CDR2 is FQGNSA. The CDR3 DNA follows: TGTGCCAGCAGCTTAACAGGGGTTTATGACGAGCAGTACTTC. Translating gives CASSLTGVYDEQYF.

In its sample, this clone was seen a few times. This sequence joins TRBV28 and TRBJ1-1; a weak D match, TRBD1 (6 bases). V dropped 8 bases and J dropped 2 bases, with 15 bases sitting between them. The CDR3 length is 14 residues. The germline V gene has CDR1 MDHEN and CDR2 SYDVKM. Here the CDR3 reads CASRPGGRNTEAFF. CDR3 DNA: TGTGCCAGCCGCCCCGGGGGGCGAAACACTGAAGCTTTCTTT.

This clone has a handful of counts. This sequence joins TRBV27 and TRBJ1-1; 8 nucleotides align to TRBD1. The V segment lost 3 bases and the J segment 4 bases; nucleotides outside the gene matches: 1. The germline V gene encodes CDR1 MNHEY and CDR2 SMNVEV (reference sequence). The CDR3 spans 13 residues. CDR3 DNA: TGTGCCAGCAGTTTCAGGGGGCGCACTGAAGCTTTCTTT. Translation: CASSFRGRTEAFF.

This clone was seen at least ten times. The CDR3 sequence is CASSPGGTSGFLAEQFF. DNA for the CDR3: TGTGCCAGCAGCCCGGGCGGGACTAGCGGGTTCCTCGCTGAGCAGTTCTTC. The chain carries TRBV5-4 and TRBJ2-1, with 12 positions matching TRBD2. In germline, CDR1 is SGHNT, CDR2 YYREEE (reference sequence). J gave up 9 bases and V 4 bases, and 14 bases lay outside the gene matches. This CDR3 region has 17 residues.

There are a few counts of this clone. This may arise from a read error, as a much more abundant clone is one base away. The V and J genes are TRBV11-3 and TRBJ2-3, with D possibly TRBD2 on 5 matching bases. This CDR3 has 13 amino acids. Germline V gene lookup returns CDR1 SGHNT and CDR2 YENEEA. V was shortened by 1 base and J by 4 bases, with 6 bases between the two germline ends. This CDR3 reads CASSLGGSDTQYF. CDR3 bases: TGTGCCAGCAGCTTAGGAGGGTCAGATACGCAGTATTTT.

This clone was counted only a few times. V is TRBV7-2 and J is TRBJ2-3; D unresolved. Germline V gene data show CDR1 as SGHTA and CDR2 as FQGNSA. The CDR3 is 14 residues long. The ends were cut back, 0 bases at V and 2 bases at J, with 6 bases in the middle. Here the CDR3 DNA reads TGTGCCAGCAGCTTAGCCCTACACACAGATACGCAGTATTTT. It codes for CASSLALHTDTQYF.

Comment on this clone: A junction end diverges from the germline sequence, so it may reflect a read error. This chain links TRBV5-4 with TRBJ2-6; no firm D call. Germline-derived CDR1 and CDR2 are SGHNT and YYREEE (reference sequence). This CDR3 has 15 amino acids. The CDR3 sequence: CASSQDNSGANVLTF. CDR3 bases: TGCGCCAGCAGCCAAGACAACTCTGGGGCCAACGTCCTGACTTTC.

This clone was counted only a few times. The J gene is TRBJ2-3, the V gene TRBV11-3; 7 bases fit TRBD2. Germline trimming cut 5 bases from V and 6 bases from J; bases unmatched to any gene: 5. The germline gives CDR1 SGHNT, CDR2 YENEEA. The CDR3 is 13 amino acids. This CDR3 reads CASSVTSRDTQYF. CDR3 DNA: TGTGCCAGCAGCGTGACTAGCCGGGATACGCAGTATTTT.

This clone was seen a handful of times. This chain connects TRBV7-2 to TRBJ2-7; D not resolved. V shed 5 bases and J shed 0 bases, with 8 bases lying between them. The CDR3 covers 13 residues. Germline lookup yields CDR1 SGHTA and CDR2 FQGNSA. The CDR3 loop is CASSPQASYEQYF. The CDR3 DNA reads as TGTGCCAGCAGCCCCCAAGCCTCCTACGAGCAGTACTTC. The full variable domain, in which reference TRBV7-2 and TRBJ2-7 provide the parts outside the CDR3, is GAGVSQSPSNKVTEKGKDVELRCDPISGHTALYWYRQSLGQGLEFLIYFQGNSAPDKSGLPSDRFSAERTGGSVSTLTIQRTQQEDSAVYLCASSPQASYEQYFGPGTRLTVT.

This clone appeared a few times. This chain connects TRBV19 to TRBJ2-1; 9 bases match TRBD1. V shed 4 bases and J 2 bases; nucleotides not matched to a gene: 3. This CDR3 contains 15 residues. Germline V gene sequence: CDR1 LNHDA, CDR2 SQIVND (reference sequence). The CDR3 sequence: CASSKQGATYNEQFF. CDR3 in DNA: TGTGCCAGTAGTAAACAGGGGGCCACCTACAATGAGCAGTTCTTC. Together with reference TRBV19 and TRBJ2-1, the CDR3 gives the full variable domain: DGGITQSPKYLFRKEGQNVTLSCEQNLNHDAMYWYRQDPGQGLRLIYYSQIVNDFQKGDIAEGYSVSREKKESFPLTVTSAQKNPTAFYLCASSKQGATYNEQFFGPGTRLTVL.

In this sample, this clone turned up a few times. The CDR3 nucleotides read TGCGCCAGCAGCGTCCCGCCCCCGCGGGGAGTGGGCACTGAAGCTTTCTTT. This sequence encodes CASSVPPPRGVGTEAFF. The V call is TRBV4-3, the J call TRBJ1-1; D is ambiguous. CDR1 is LGHNA and CDR2 is YSLEER in the germline V gene. Trimming removed 5 bases at V and 4 bases at J, with 23 bases between. The length of the CDR3 is 17 residues.

This clone was seen at least ten times. The chain employs TRBV21-1 and TRBJ1-5; TRBD1, as called in the table, went unchecked against the DNA. TRBV21-1 is given as a pseudogene. This CDR3 has 15 residues. In DNA, the CDR3 is TGTGCCAGCAGCACCGCCGACAGGAGGAATCAGCCCCAGCATTTT. Translation: CASSTADRRNQPQHF.

This chain joins TRBV7-7 and TRBJ2-5; 9 nucleotides agree with TRBD2. CDR3 length: 16 residues. J was trimmed by 5 bases and V by 5 bases; bases with no gene match: 12. Germline loops: CDR1 SSHAT, CDR2 FNYEAQ (reference sequence). CDR3 nucleotides: TGTGCCAGCAGCCAAGCCTCGGCGGGAGGGAAGGAGACCCAGTACTTC. This gives the protein CASSQASAGGKETQYF.

In this sample, this clone turned up a few times. The chain employs TRBV6-6 and TRBJ2-3; D gene unclear. The germline CDR1 and CDR2 sequences are MNHNY and SVGAGI (reference sequence). The CDR3 extends over 16 amino acids. V lost 6 bases and J 6 bases, leaving 22 bases between the germline ends. In nucleotides, the CDR3 is TGTGCCAGCAGATCCGGTCGGACCTATACCTTTGATACGCAGTATTTT. Translated, it gives CASRSGRTYTFDTQYF.

CDR3 amino acids: CASSLEGTALGQPQHF. The CDR3 bases are TGCGCCAGCAGCTTGGAGGGGACAGCGTTGGGGCAGCCCCAGCATTTT. The chain joins TRBV5-1 to TRBJ1-5, with 7 bases identical to TRBD1. In germline, CDR1 is SGHRS, CDR2 YFSETQ. CDR3 length: 16 amino acids. V shed 0 bases, J shed 7 bases, and the junction held 10 bases outside the gene matches.

This clone came up many times. The sample has other DNA sequences that encode this CDR3 too. The gene calls are TRBV12-5 and TRBJ2-2; D unclear. Germline CDR1 is LGHNT and CDR2 is FRNRAP. The CDR3 extends over 11 amino acids. Trimming left V 6 bases short and J 6 bases short, with 5 bases between. The CDR3: CASGLAGELFF. The CDR3 DNA reads TGTGCTAGTGGCCTAGCCGGGGAGCTGTTTTTT. Together with reference TRBV12-5 and TRBJ2-2, the CDR3 gives the full variable domain: DARVTQTPRHKVTEMGQEVTMRCQPILGHNTVFWYRQTMMQGLELLAYFRNRAPLDDSGMPKDRFSAEMPDATLATLKIQPSEPRDSAVYFCASGLAGELFFGEGSRLTVL.

CDR3 sequence reads: CASSEYSGPSPLHF. In DNA, the CDR3 is TGTGCCAGCAGTGAATACTCGGGACCATCACCCCTCCACTTT. The rearrangement links TRBV25-1 to TRBJ1-6; tentative D call: TRBD1 (5 bases). Germline CDR1 MGHDK, CDR2 SYGVNS. This CDR3 contains 14 residues. V dropped 0 bases and J dropped 10 bases, with 10 bases sitting between them.

The rearrangement links TRBV7-2 to TRBJ2-5; the match to TRBD2 covers 11 bases. Germline V lookup: CDR1 SGHTA, CDR2 FQGNSA. The V gene end was trimmed by 5 bases and the J gene end by 2 bases; junction bases not matched to a gene: 7. This CDR3 is 16 amino acids long. CDR3 sequence reads: CASSLRLAGWQETQYF. The CDR3 DNA follows: TGTGCCAGCAGCCTCCGACTAGCGGGGTGGCAAGAGACCCAGTACTTC.

DNA for the CDR3: TGTGCCAGCGACGGCCACTGCGAGCAGTACGTC. This sequence encodes CASDGHCEQYV. The chain has TRBV6-1 and TRBJ2-7; unclear D gene. Per germline, CDR1 MNHNS and CDR2 SASEGT. The CDR3 is 11 amino acids. V was cut by 8 bases and J by 6 bases, with 11 bases left in between.

A few counts support this clone. The chain carries TRBV30 and TRBJ1-2, with D uncertain. Trimming cost V 7 bases and J 3 bases, with 12 bases left between them. The CDR3 consists of 12 residues. Germline CDR1 reads GTSNPN; CDR2 reads SVGIG (reference sequence). This CDR3 is CASSEGDYGYTF. In nucleotides, the CDR3 is TGTGCCTCGAGCGAGGGTGACTATGGCTACACCTTC.

The chain couples TRBV7-8 to TRBJ2-7; tentatively, D is TRBD1 (5 bases). V dropped 3 bases and J dropped 0 bases, with 12 bases sitting between them. The CDR3 spans 15 residues. From germline, CDR1 is SGHVS and CDR2 FQNEAQ. CDR3 coding DNA: TGTGCCAGCAGCTTTTCTACAACAGGCTCCTACGAGCAGTACGTC. Protein sequence: CASSFSTTGSYEQYV.

V and J are TRBV6-6 and TRBJ1-2; 12 bases agree with TRBD1. Germline V CDR1 and CDR2: MNHNY, SVGAGI (reference sequence). V lost 4 bases, J lost 8 bases, and 2 bases stayed unmatched. There are 13 residues in the CDR3. The chain's CDR3 is CASSWDRGHGYTF. As DNA, the CDR3 is TGTGCCAGCAGTTGGGACAGGGGGCACGGCTACACCTTC.

This chain links TRBV7-8 with TRBJ2-3; D tentatively fits TRBD1 or TRBD2 (6 bases each). Trimming took off 5 bases at V and 3 bases at J, with 18 bases between the two ends. This CDR3 spans 16 amino acids. Germline CDR1 SGHVS, CDR2 FQNEAQ. As DNA, the CDR3 is TGTGCCAGCAGCCCCCGGGGGCTAGAGTTAACAGATACGCAGTATTTT. As protein: CASSPRGLELTDTQYF. Full variable domain (outside the CDR3, taken from reference TRBV7-8 and TRBJ2-3): GAGVSQSPRYKVAKRGQDVALRCDPISGHVSLFWYQQALGQGPEFLTYFQNEAQLDKSGLPSDRFFAERPEGSVSTLKIQRTQQEDSAVYLCASSPRGLELTDTQYFGPGTRLTVL.

This chain uses TRBV6-5 with TRBJ1-2; D not resolved. The CDR3 length is 13 residues. The germline gives CDR1 MNHEY, CDR2 SVGAGI. Deletions cut 6 bases from V and 1 base from J, with 9 bases between. CDR3 sequence: CASSPELNYGYTF. The CDR3 DNA is TGTGCCAGCAGCCCTGAACTTAACTATGGCTACACCTTC.

This clone was seen a handful of times. The chain couples TRBV7-2 to TRBJ2-7; D may match TRBD1 or TRBD2 (5 bases each). V shed 11 bases and J shed 5 bases, with 16 bases lying between them. CDR1 and CDR2 from the germline V gene are SGHTA and FQGNSA. The CDR3 has 12 residues. The CDR3, as DNA: TGTGCCCCCCCTAATCTGGGGGACGAGCAGTACGTC. It yields the protein CAPPNLGDEQYV.

About this clone: At one end the junction does not follow the germline gene, possibly because of a read error. This chain joins TRBV5-1 and TRBJ2-5; D possibly corresponds to TRBD2 (7 bases). This CDR3 has 16 residues. Germline values: CDR1 SGHRS, CDR2 YFSETQ. The CDR3 loop is CASRLGGGAGQETQYF. CDR3 sequence (DNA): TGCGCCAGCCGCTTGGGGGGGGGCGCGGGACAAGAGACCCAGTACTTC.

V is TRBV7-7 and J is TRBJ1-5; 7 nucleotides agree with TRBD1. V dropped 5 bases and J dropped 2; count of bases not matched to a gene: 6. Germline-derived CDR1 and CDR2 are SSHAT and FNYEAQ (reference sequence). This CDR3 is built from 15 residues. Written as DNA, the CDR3 is TGTGCCAGCAGCCAGGGACAGCGGGGCAATCAGCCCCAGCATTTT. It encodes CASSQGQRGNQPQHF.